This T cell receptor (beta chain) came from a study of blood T cells in healthy people across ages. General study results and limits: The fall in TCR beta diversity per million T cells was roughly linear with age.

This clonotype was picked up a small number of times. No antigen is known for it. V was shortened by 5 bases and J by 1 base, with 9 bases between the two germline ends. The CDR3 consists of 13 residues. Germline loops: CDR1 SGHRS, CDR2 YFSETQ. The authors ran a second PCR of about 6 to 12 cycles using a sample-barcoded 5' primer and a J-beta primer mix. From the 5' RACE reads, TCRdb called clonotypes with MiXCR, one entry per CDR3 protein. This sample has roughly 500,000 distinct CDR3 sequences; about 25% occur once, and the top ten carry roughly 18%. The chain uses TRBV5-1 and TRBJ2-5; D gene ambiguous. The clonotype originates from a woman in her 70s in good health. The sequenced sample consisted of blood. The CDR3 loop is CASSYGVQETQYF. CDR3 nucleotide sequence: TGCGCCAGCAGTTATGGTGTCCAAGAGACCCAGTACTTC.